Below are 30 T cell receptor beta chains sequenced from a single sample in a study of blood T cell repertoires in COVID-19. Sequenced by immunoSEQ multiplex PCR; TCRdb stores in-frame clones only, minus some. Counted here are around 160,000 clones, roughly 88% occurring once; the ten biggest clones make up 1.2%. Sequencing was done on a sample of PBMCs or T cells enriched from blood (not recorded which). The receptors shown here come from a woman aged 25-40 years with acute COVID-19.

This clone showed up just a few times. The rearrangement links TRBV10-3 to TRBJ2-2; 13 bases map to TRBD2. Unmatched junction bases numbered 4, after V lost 3 bases and J lost 3 bases. The CDR3 covers 17 residues. Germline-derived CDR1 and CDR2 are ENHRY and SYGVKD. CDR3 amino acids: CAISDRLAGGDTGELFF. CDR3 nucleotides: TGTGCCATCAGTGATAGACTAGCGGGAGGAGACACCGGGGAGCTGTTTTTT.

As for this clone: This sample also contains other DNA sequences that code for the same CDR3. The rearrangement joins TRBV28 to TRBJ1-2; 10 nucleotides match TRBD1. Germline CDR1 and CDR2: MDHEN and SYDVKM. The CDR3 has 18 residues. Losses at the gene ends were 5 bases for V and 6 bases for J; bases not matched to a gene: 18. The CDR3 here is CASSPYIESRDRGHGYTF. CDR3 nucleotide sequence: TGTGCCAGCAGTCCCTACATAGAATCCCGGGACAGGGGCCATGGCTACACCTTC.

This clone was recorded only once. The chain links TRBV30 to TRBJ1-5; 7 positions match TRBD1. The trim removed 2 bases at V and 7 bases at J, leaving 11 bases unmatched. CDR1 is GTSNPN and CDR2 is SVGIG in the germline V gene (reference sequence). CDR3 length: 15 residues. CDR3 DNA: TGTGCCTGGAGTTGGGGACAGAGCGCTGGGCAGCCCCAGCATTTT. Its translation is CAWSWGQSAGQPQHF.

The chain carries TRBV28 and TRBJ2-3; the match to TRBD2 covers 16 bases. In germline, CDR1 is MDHEN, CDR2 SYDVKM. The V and J ends lost 0 bases and 2 bases, in that order; junction bases with no gene match: 5. There are 19 residues in the CDR3. The CDR3 sequence: CASSLWMGLAGGDTDTQYF. The CDR3 nucleotides read TGTGCCAGCAGTTTATGGATGGGACTAGCGGGAGGGGACACAGATACGCAGTATTTT.

The chain uses TRBV28 and TRBJ2-5; 10 nucleotides line up with TRBD2. V shed 7 bases and J 2 bases; nucleotides not matched to a gene: 10. CDR3 size: 16 residues. Germline V CDR1 and CDR2: MDHEN, SYDVKM. CDR3 amino acids: CASNTAGTSVQETQYF. The CDR3 region has the DNA TGTGCCAGCAACACCGCCGGGACTAGCGTACAAGAGACCCAGTACTTC.

The CDR3: CASSPGRVGSDTEAFF. CDR3 DNA sequence: TGTGCCAGCTCACCGGGCCGAGTGGGGAGTGACACTGAAGCTTTCTTT. The chain joins TRBV18 to TRBJ1-1, with D uncertain. The CDR3 has 16 amino acids. Germline V gene data show CDR1 as KGHSH and CDR2 as LQKENI. The V end lost 3 bases, the J end lost 3 bases, and 17 bases lay between the germline ends.

Only one count was recorded for this clone. The chain has TRBV27 and TRBJ1-5, with D maybe TRBD1 (5 bases). The V gene lost 0 bases and the J gene lost 9 bases, with 6 bases spanning the gap. The CDR3 covers 12 residues. Germline V gives CDR1 MNHEY, CDR2 SMNVEV (reference sequence). The chain's CDR3 is CASSLSGGPQHF. The CDR3 bases are TGTGCCAGCAGTTTATCCGGGGGGCCCCAGCATTTT.

CDR3 sequence: CASSMGAGAGELFF. DNA of the CDR3: TGTGCCAGTAGTATGGGAGCGGGAGCCGGGGAGCTGTTTTTT. The chain couples TRBV19 to TRBJ2-2; 8 bases are a match to TRBD2. The CDR3 contains 14 residues. The trim removed 3 bases at V and 6 bases at J, leaving 3 bases unmatched. Looked up from germline, CDR1 is LNHDA and CDR2 is SQIVND (reference sequence). Based on the CDR3 plus reference TRBV19 and TRBJ2-2, the full variable domain is DGGITQSPKYLFRKEGQNVTLSCEQNLNHDAMYWYRQDPGQGLRLIYYSQIVNDFQKGDIAEGYSVSREKKESFPLTVTSAQKNPTAFYLCASSMGAGAGELFFGEGSRLTVL.

The CDR3 coding sequence is TGTGCCAGCAAGGGACACCGGAACACTGAAGCTTTCTTT. It specifies CASKGHRNTEAFF. The rearrangement links TRBV6-5 to TRBJ1-1; D is possibly TRBD1 (6 bases). CDR1 and CDR2 from the germline V gene are MNHEY and SVGAGI. The CDR3 runs to 13 residues. The V and J ends lost 7 bases and 1 base respectively, with 10 bases between them.

CDR3 nucleotide sequence: TGCAGCGGGGACACTGCAGATACGCAGTATTTT. It translates to CSGDTADTQYF. J is TRBJ2-3 and V is TRBV29-1; D perhaps matches TRBD1 (6 bases). CDR3 length: 11 amino acids. V was cut by 7 bases and J by 4 bases, with 9 bases left in between. Germline V gives CDR1 SQVTM, CDR2 ANQGSEA.

This chain uses TRBV6-5 with TRBJ1-3; 8 positions match TRBD1. The germline gives CDR1 MNHEY, CDR2 SVGAGI. V was clipped by 6 bases and J by 1 base; unmatched bases: 2. There are 14 residues in the CDR3. The CDR3 bases are TGTGCCAGCAGACGGACAGGGTCTGGAAACACCATATATTTT. Protein product: CASRRTGSGNTIYF.

This chain joins TRBV28 and TRBJ1-2; 10 bases agree with TRBD1. CDR3 length: 13 amino acids. J lost 8 bases, V lost 4 bases, and 4 bases had no gene match. Germline V lookup: CDR1 MDHEN, CDR2 SYDVKM. CDR3 nucleotides: TGTGCCAGCAGTTCGACAGGGGGCTGGGGCTACACCTTC. Protein: CASSSTGGWGYTF.

This clone came up a few times. V gene TRBV6-2 or TRBV6-3 combines with J gene TRBJ2-7, with 11 bases lining up with TRBD2. The V segment lost 6 bases and the J segment 0 bases; nucleotides outside the gene matches: 4. The CDR3 loop spans 15 amino acids. CDR1 and CDR2 (germline): MNHEY, SVGEGT. CDR3 sequence reads: CASSLLAGASYEQYF. The CDR3 nucleotides are TGTGCCAGCAGCCTACTAGCGGGAGCCTCCTACGAGCAGTACTTC.

This chain joins TRBV7-9 and TRBJ1-2; 10 positions match TRBD1. The CDR3 length is 13 residues. Germline values: CDR1 SEHNR, CDR2 FQNEAQ (reference sequence). V shed 3 bases and J 12 bases; nucleotides not matched to a gene: 7. CDR3 amino acids: CASSLGQGRIDTF. The CDR3 DNA follows: TGTGCCAGCAGCTTGGGACAGGGGCGAATTGACACCTTC. Drawing the rest from reference TRBV7-9 and TRBJ1-2, the complete variable domain is DTGVSQNPRHKITKRGQNVTFRCDPISEHNRLYWYRQTLGQGPEFLTYFQNEAQLEKSRLLSDRFSAERPKGSFSTLEIQRTEQGDSAMYLCASSLGQGRIDTFGSGTRLTVV.

The chain has TRBV30 and TRBJ2-7, with D perhaps matching TRBD1 (6 bases). This CDR3 has 13 residues. Germline V gene data show CDR1 as GTSNPN and CDR2 as SVGIG (reference sequence). The V end was cut by 5 bases, the J end by 2 bases, with 13 bases between. The CDR3 sequence is CAWLTDSPYEQYF. DNA for the CDR3: TGTGCCTGGCTGACGGACAGTCCCTACGAGCAGTACTTC.

The rearrangement links TRBV18 to TRBJ1-5; D possibly corresponds to TRBD1 (5 bases). The V gene lost 3 bases and the J gene lost 6 bases, with 18 bases spanning the gap. The germline gives CDR1 KGHSH, CDR2 LQKENI. The CDR3 loop spans 16 amino acids. CDR3 DNA sequence: TGTGCCAGCTCACCGACACAGGAACGGGCGAGTCAGCCCCAGCATTTT. The encoded protein is CASSPTQERASQPQHF.

J is TRBJ1-2 and V is TRBV11-2, with TRBD1 matching over 7 bases. J lost 6 bases, V lost 7 bases, and 8 bases had no gene match. Germline values: CDR1 SGHAT, CDR2 FQNNGV. The CDR3 runs to 13 residues. This CDR3 is CASTLTGADGYTF. The CDR3, as DNA: TGTGCCAGCACCCTCACAGGGGCTGATGGCTACACCTTC.

V gene TRBV6-4 combines with J gene TRBJ2-7, with a weak D call TRBD1 (5 bases). Germline CDR1 is MRHNA and CDR2 is SNTAGT. V was clipped by 3 bases and J by 6 bases, with 12 bases between them. This CDR3 is built from 13 residues. This CDR3 is CASSETDGSEQYF. CDR3 bases: TGTGCCAGCAGTGAGACAGACGGATCCGAGCAGTACTTC.

J is TRBJ2-7 and V is TRBV6-5; 8 positions match TRBD2. The CDR3 sequence is 14 residues long. Unmatched junction bases numbered 4, after V lost 6 bases and J lost 0 bases. CDR1 is MNHEY and CDR2 is SVGAGI in the germline V gene. This CDR3 reads CASSLAGHSYEQYF. The CDR3 nucleotides read TGTGCCAGCAGCCTAGCGGGCCACTCCTACGAGCAGTACTTC.

The DNA for the CDR3 is TGTGCCAGCAGTTTTAAGACAGGGGACAGCAATCAGCCCCAGCATTTT. The encoded protein is CASSFKTGDSNQPQHF. The chain joins TRBV5-4 to TRBJ1-5, with 8 positions matching TRBD1. From germline, CDR1 is SGHNT and CDR2 YYREEE (reference sequence). With 5 bases clipped from V and 1 base from J, the junction kept 8 bases outside the gene matches. The CDR3 loop spans 16 amino acids.

The chain recombines TRBV19 with TRBJ2-7, with D maybe TRBD2 (5 bases). Germline V gene sequence: CDR1 LNHDA, CDR2 SQIVND (reference sequence). The length of the CDR3 is 12 residues. V shed 3 bases and J shed 4 bases, with 7 bases lying between them. CDR3 DNA sequence: TGTGCCAGTAGTATTCGAGGGTACGAGCAGTACTTC. Its translation: CASSIRGYEQYF.

The gene calls are TRBV19 and TRBJ2-1, with 9 bases fitting TRBD1. Germline CDR1 is LNHDA and CDR2 is SQIVND (reference sequence). This CDR3 region has 15 residues. Unmatched junction bases numbered 8, after V lost 4 bases and J lost 7 bases. CDR3 amino acids: CASSTTGGRGNEQFF. The CDR3 DNA is TGTGCCAGTAGTACAACAGGGGGCAGAGGGAATGAGCAGTTCTTC.

The genes are TRBV6-2 or TRBV6-3 and TRBJ1-5; no reliable D call. The CDR3 runs to 15 residues. Between the trimmed V and J ends, which lost 6 bases and 9 bases, there was a span of 21 bases. Germline-derived CDR1 and CDR2 are MNHEY and SVGEGT. CDR3 coding DNA: TGTGCCAGCAGCCACGGGAGTTCCACGGTGCCGCCCCAGCATTTT. Amino acids: CASSHGSSTVPPQHF.

The chain uses TRBV7-2 and TRBJ1-2; 8 bases line up with TRBD1. V lost 1 base, J lost 7 bases, and 8 bases stayed unmatched. This CDR3 is built from 15 residues. Germline V gene sequence: CDR1 SGHTA, CDR2 FQGNSA. Here the CDR3 reads CASSLGPDRAAGYTF. In nucleotides, the CDR3 is TGTGCCAGCAGCTTAGGCCCGGACAGGGCTGCTGGCTACACCTTC.

This chain uses TRBV19 with TRBJ1-6; 8 bases match TRBD1. The ends lost 1 base at V and 7 bases at J; junction bases unmatched: 3. This CDR3 has 15 residues. CDR1 LNHDA and CDR2 SQIVND come from the germline V gene (reference sequence). As DNA, the CDR3 is TGTGCCAGTAGTATAGCGAACAGGGGGAATTCACCCCTCCACTTT. The encoded protein is CASSIANRGNSPLHF.

The chain combines TRBV28 with TRBJ2-7; TRBD2 matches at 8 bases. Losses at the gene ends were 6 bases for V and 0 bases for J; bases not matched to a gene: 7. CDR3 size: 15 residues. Germline CDR1 MDHEN, CDR2 SYDVKM. CDR3 in DNA: TGTGCCAGCAGGTCGGGCGGGAGGAGCTCCTACGAGCAGTACTTC. Translation gives CASRSGGRSSYEQYF.

V usage is TRBV7-2 and J usage is TRBJ1-4, with TRBD1 matching 7 bases. There are 14 residues in the CDR3. CDR1 SGHTA and CDR2 FQGNSA come from the germline V gene. J lost 3 bases, V lost 4 bases, and 2 bases had no gene match. The chain's CDR3 is CASSSGQPNEKLFF. The CDR3 DNA reads as TGTGCCAGCAGCTCGGGACAGCCTAATGAAAAACTGTTTTTT. The full variable domain, rest sourced from reference TRBV7-2 and TRBJ1-4, is GAGVSQSPSNKVTEKGKDVELRCDPISGHTALYWYRQSLGQGLEFLIYFQGNSAPDKSGLPSDRFSAERTGGSVSTLTIQRTQQEDSAVYLCASSSGQPNEKLFFGSGTQLSVL.

The chain has TRBV16 and TRBJ1-1; 8 bases line up with TRBD1. J gave up 5 bases and V 0 bases, and 8 bases lay outside the gene matches. CDR1 and CDR2 (germline): KGHSY, FQNENV. CDR3 length equals 16 residues. CDR3 DNA sequence: TGTGCCAGCAGCCAATCCCTCGACAGGGGCGAAACTGAAGCTTTCTTT. Residues: CASSQSLDRGETEAFF.

This clone came up once. The chain is built from TRBV29-1 and TRBJ2-2, with D tentatively TRBD2 (5 bases). The germline V and J ends were trimmed by 7 bases and 4 bases, with 13 bases remaining between them. This CDR3 has 13 residues. From germline, CDR1 is SQVTM and CDR2 ANQGSEA. The chain's CDR3 is CSGGELGTGELFF. For the CDR3, the DNA is TGCAGCGGTGGGGAGTTGGGCACCGGGGAGCTGTTTTTT.

The V gene is TRBV18, the J gene TRBJ2-2; possible D gene TRBD1, 6 bases. CDR1 is KGHSH, CDR2 LQKENI, per germline. CDR3 size: 15 residues. Trimming took off 2 bases at V and 6 bases at J, with 13 bases between the two ends. The CDR3 DNA reads TGTGCCAGCTCACCAGTTACAGGGTTCGCCGGGGAGCTGTTTTTT. Translating gives CASSPVTGFAGELFF.